The next 31 T cell receptor beta chains were all read from a single sample in a study of cytomegalovirus exposure and HLA in healthy donors. Primers: 60 Vbeta forward and 13 Jbeta reverse. Using immunoSEQ multiplex PCR, the repertoire was profiled, and TCRdb retains in-frame clones only, with some absent. The sample has approximately 150,000 clones; 60% to 80% are singletons. The sequencing input was PBMCs. The source of these receptors is a man aged 35 to 55 in good health and CMV-seronegative.

A few counts support this clone. This chain joins TRBV5-6 and TRBJ1-1; 10 bases are a match to TRBD1. This CDR3 spans 15 amino acids. The V and J ends lost 0 bases and 3 bases, in that order; junction bases with no gene match: 2. Germline-derived CDR1 and CDR2 are SGHDT and YYEEEE. In DNA form, the CDR3 reads TGTGCCAGCAGCTTGGATGGGACAGGGGACACTGAAGCTTTCTTT. It is translated as CASSLDGTGDTEAFF.

Turning to this clone: Its ends do not fully match the called genes, so a read error is possible. The chain is built from TRBV5-1 and TRBJ2-7, with D perhaps TRBD1 (5 bases). The CDR3 is made up of 13 amino acids. Germline assignment: CDR1 SGHRS and CDR2 YFSETQ. In DNA, the CDR3 is TGCGCCAGCAGATTGGGGAATGCGGACACGATGAACTTC. Protein product: CASRLGNADTMNF.

The chain joins TRBV7-3 to TRBJ2-7; 8 nucleotides agree with TRBD1. Trimming at V came to 5 bases and at J to 0 bases, leaving 6 bases not matched to a gene. There are 15 residues in the CDR3. Per the germline V gene, CDR1 is SGHTA and CDR2 is FQGTGA. CDR3 in DNA: TGTGCCAGCAGCCCAGGGACAGGCCGCTCCTACGAGCAGTACTTC. Its translation: CASSPGTGRSYEQYF.

The chain recombines TRBV6-1 with TRBJ1-5; weak D call: TRBD1 (6 bases). Trimming stripped 2 bases from V and 4 bases from J, with 6 bases between. CDR3 length: 13 residues. Germline V lookup: CDR1 MNHNS, CDR2 SASEGT. The CDR3 bases are TGTGCCAGCAGTGAACAGGGGAATCAGCCCCAGCATTTT. Amino acid sequence: CASSEQGNQPQHF.

The genes are TRBV5-1 and TRBJ2-1, with TRBD2 identical over 11 bases. The germline V gene has CDR1 SGHRS and CDR2 YFSETQ. This CDR3 comprises 16 residues. Trimming at V came to 6 bases and at J to 8 bases, leaving 13 bases not matched to a gene. CDR3 in amino acids: CASTLPLAGGPDEQFF. The CDR3 region has the DNA TGCGCCAGCACCCTTCCGCTAGCGGGGGGACCAGATGAGCAGTTCTTC.

The rearrangement links TRBV30 to TRBJ1-5; maybe TRBD1 (6 bases). This CDR3 has 12 residues. Germline V lookup: CDR1 GTSNPN, CDR2 SVGIG (reference sequence). With 2 bases removed from V and 7 bases from J, the gap between germline ends came to 9 bases. In nucleotides, the CDR3 is TGTGCCTGGAGTCCGGACAGACAGCCCCAGCATTTT. This gives the protein CAWSPDRQPQHF.

The V gene is TRBV6-6, the J gene TRBJ1-5, with 9 bases aligning to TRBD1. V dropped 4 bases and J dropped 3; count of bases not matched to a gene: 4. Germline CDR1 and CDR2: MNHNY and SVGAGI (reference sequence). This CDR3 has 15 residues. The CDR3 loop reads CASSLQGAINQPQHF. Written as DNA, the CDR3 is TGTGCCAGCAGTTTACAGGGGGCAATCAATCAGCCCCAGCATTTT.

The chain uses TRBV5-6 and TRBJ2-1; weak D call: TRBD1 (5 bases). Per germline, CDR1 SGHDT and CDR2 YYEEEE. The V end lost 4 bases, the J end lost 14 bases, and 22 bases lay between the germline ends. This CDR3 is 14 amino acids long. CDR3 sequence (DNA): TGTGCCAGCAGCCTGGTGGGCAGGGTGGAGTTGGAGTTCTTC. The encoded protein is CASSLVGRVELEFF.

The chain is built from TRBV29-1 and TRBJ1-1; 8 nucleotides line up with TRBD1. Trimming cost V 7 bases and J 7 bases; bases outside gene matches: 8. The CDR3 consists of 12 residues. Germline V gene lookup returns CDR1 SQVTM and CDR2 ANQGSEA. CDR3 DNA: TGCAGCGCCTGCCTGGACAGGGATGAAGCTTTCTTT. Its translation is CSACLDRDEAFF.

The gene calls are TRBV27 and TRBJ2-1; tentative D call: TRBD1 (6 bases). The ends were cut back, 5 bases at V and 7 bases at J, with 15 bases in the middle. Germline-derived CDR1 and CDR2 are MNHEY and SMNVEV (reference sequence). This CDR3 has 14 amino acids. CDR3 DNA: TGTGCCAGCAGTGTGACCGGGACATCGAATGAGCAGTTCTTC. Encoded protein: CASSVTGTSNEQFF.

The V and J genes are TRBV19 and TRBJ1-2; 8 bases line up with TRBD1. There are 16 residues in the CDR3. The germline CDR1 and CDR2 sequences are LNHDA and SQIVND (reference sequence). V lost 3 bases, J lost 2 bases, and 8 bases stayed unmatched. CDR3 in DNA: TGTGCCAGTAGTATCGCAGGGGGCAGTGAGAACTATGGCTACACCTTC. The encoded protein is CASSIAGGSENYGYTF.

This clone was counted only a few times. The rearrangement links TRBV11-2 to TRBJ2-1, with 12 bases that match TRBD2. The CDR3 sequence is 17 residues long. The junction had 10 bases not matched to a gene; V was cut back by 5 bases and J by 5 bases. The V gene's germline CDR1 is SGHAT and CDR2 FQNNGV. The CDR3 DNA is TGTGCCAGCAGCCTACATCGGACTAGCGGGGCAGACAATGAGCAGTTCTTC. Residues: CASSLHRTSGADNEQFF. The whole variable domain, filled in from reference TRBV11-2 and TRBJ2-1, reads EAGVAQSPRYKIIEKRQSVAFWCNPISGHATLYWYQQILGQGPKLLIQFQNNGVVDDSQLPKDRFSAERLKGVDSTLKIQPAKLEDSAVYLCASSLHRTSGADNEQFFGPGTRLTVL.

The V and J genes are TRBV10-2 and TRBJ1-2; 7 bases fit TRBD1. The CDR3 extends over 13 amino acids. Looked up from germline, CDR1 is WSHSY and CDR2 is SAAADI. With V trimmed by 3 bases and J by 7 bases, 5 bases remained unmatched. CDR3 nucleotides: TGCGCCAGCAGTGATGAGGGGGCGGTTGGCTACACCTTC. This codes for CASSDEGAVGYTF.

The chain links TRBV5-1 to TRBJ1-4; 8 positions agree with TRBD1. With 4 bases clipped from V and 7 bases from J, the junction kept 6 bases outside the gene matches. The CDR3 sequence is 14 residues long. Germline V CDR1 and CDR2: SGHRS, YFSETQ. CDR3 loop: CASSRTGFLEKLFF. The CDR3 DNA follows: TGCGCCAGCAGCCGGACAGGGTTTCTTGAAAAACTGTTTTTT.

The chain combines TRBV28 with TRBJ1-2; no reliable D call. The CDR3 extends over 14 amino acids. In germline, CDR1 is MDHEN, CDR2 SYDVKM. V gave up 3 bases and J gave up 0 bases, with 8 bases separating them. Here the CDR3 reads CASSLRGPNYGYTF. CDR3 bases: TGTGCCAGCAGTTTGAGAGGCCCTAACTATGGCTACACCTTC.

The table lists this clone with a few counts. The chain's CDR3 is CASSLLGLAGDEQFF. CDR3 bases: TGCGCCAGCAGCTTGTTGGGACTAGCGGGGGATGAGCAGTTCTTC. J is TRBJ2-1 and V is TRBV5-1, with 14 bases that match TRBD2. Germline loops: CDR1 SGHRS, CDR2 YFSETQ. CDR3 size: 15 residues. Losses at the gene ends were 1 base for V and 8 bases for J; bases not matched to a gene: 2.

The gene calls are TRBV29-1 and TRBJ2-5; 8 bases fit TRBD2. The germline V gene encodes CDR1 SQVTM and CDR2 ANQGSEA. Trimming took 7 bases from V and 5 from J; bases not matched to a gene: 15. The CDR3 runs to 15 residues. CDR3 residues: CSATPPAGGRETQYF. The CDR3 DNA reads TGCAGCGCTACCCCTCCGGCGGGGGGCCGGGAGACCCAGTACTTC.

This rearrangement joins TRBV19 to TRBJ1-1; D might be TRBD1 (5 bases). CDR3 length equals 16 residues. Germline V lookup: CDR1 LNHDA, CDR2 SQIVND (reference sequence). V lost 4 bases to trimming and J lost 2 bases, with 17 bases between them. In DNA form, the CDR3 reads TGTGCCAGTAGTACACCCTGGGAGCGGGACAACACTGAAGCTTTCTTT. It codes for CASSTPWERDNTEAFF. Full variable domain (missing parts from reference TRBV19 and TRBJ1-1): DGGITQSPKYLFRKEGQNVTLSCEQNLNHDAMYWYRQDPGQGLRLIYYSQIVNDFQKGDIAEGYSVSREKKESFPLTVTSAQKNPTAFYLCASSTPWERDNTEAFFGQGTRLTVV.

A few counts support this clone. V gene TRBV12-5 combines with J gene TRBJ2-7, with D unclear. Germline V gene sequence: CDR1 LGHNT, CDR2 FRNRAP. V was shortened by 1 base and J by 6 bases, with 10 bases between the two germline ends. The CDR3 totals 13 residues. The CDR3 DNA follows: TGTGCTAGTGGTTTGGAGTCAATGAGCGAGCAGTACTTC. It codes for CASGLESMSEQYF.

This chain joins TRBV7-3 and TRBJ1-6; maybe TRBD1 (5 bases). The CDR3 spans 14 residues. V was shortened by 4 bases and J by 11 bases, with 15 bases between the two germline ends. The germline gives CDR1 SGHTA, CDR2 FQGTGA. The DNA for the CDR3 is TGTGCCAGCAGCTCCTTAGGGAAGGGGACACCCCTCCACTTT. This gives the protein CASSSLGKGTPLHF. Full variable domain (rest looked up from reference TRBV7-3 and TRBJ1-6): GAGVSQTPSNKVTEKGKYVELRCDPISGHTALYWYRQSLGQGPEFLIYFQGTGAADDSGLPNDRFFAVRPEGSVSTLKIQRTERGDSAVYLCASSSLGKGTPLHFGNGTRLTVT.

This chain joins TRBV5-1 and TRBJ1-1, with TRBD1 matching over 11 bases. With 0 bases clipped from V and 1 base from J, the junction kept 5 bases outside the gene matches. Germline V lookup: CDR1 SGHRS, CDR2 YFSETQ. This CDR3 comprises 17 residues. In DNA, the CDR3 is TGCGCCAGCAGCTTGGGGACAGGGGGCGCCAGGAACACTGAAGCTTTCTTT. Amino acids: CASSLGTGGARNTEAFF.

V and J are TRBV4-1 and TRBJ2-2; TRBD2 might be the D (6 bases). The germline gives CDR1 MGHRA, CDR2 YSYEKL. Trimming stripped 2 bases from V and 3 bases from J, with 10 bases between. The CDR3 runs 15 residues. The chain's CDR3 is CASSQSGVYTGELFF. CDR3 in DNA: TGCGCCAGCAGCCAATCGGGGGTCTACACCGGGGAGCTGTTTTTT.

The V gene is TRBV7-6, the J gene TRBJ2-7, with 7 nucleotides matching TRBD1. CDR1 and CDR2 (germline): SGHVS, FNYEAQ. This CDR3 comprises 14 residues. The V and J ends lost 3 bases and 4 bases, in that order; junction bases with no gene match: 6. The CDR3: CASSFRQGPYEQYF. CDR3 nucleotide sequence: TGTGCCAGCAGCTTCAGACAGGGCCCTTACGAGCAGTACTTC.

This chain joins TRBV13 and TRBJ1-4; 7 bases agree with TRBD1. This CDR3 comprises 16 residues. Germline loops: CDR1 PRHDT, CDR2 FYEKMQ (reference sequence). Germline trimming cut 5 bases from V and 0 bases from J; bases unmatched to any gene: 6. This chain's CDR3 is CASSPMQGATNEKLFF. DNA for the CDR3: TGTGCCAGCAGCCCCATGCAGGGGGCAACTAATGAAAAACTGTTTTTT.

This clone was counted between two and nine times. The chain employs TRBV4-3 and TRBJ1-2, with D unresolved. The CDR3 is 14 amino acids. Germline CDR1 and CDR2: LGHNA and YSLEER. The V and J ends lost 0 bases and 4 bases respectively, with 9 bases between them. CDR3 DNA: TGCGCCAGCAGCCAAGATCCCGTTCTCTATGGCTACACCTTC. As protein: CASSQDPVLYGYTF.

The count of this clone is one. This rearrangement joins TRBV9 to TRBJ2-2; 7 bases match TRBD2. V gave up 3 bases and J gave up 1 base; unmatched junction bases: 3. Per germline, CDR1 SGDLS and CDR2 YYNGEE. This CDR3 spans 15 amino acids. The CDR3 reads CASSAWGGNTGELFF. CDR3 in DNA: TGTGCCAGCAGCGCTTGGGGGGGGAACACCGGGGAGCTGTTTTTT.

V usage is TRBV4-3 and J usage is TRBJ2-5; possible D gene TRBD2, 7 bases. The last part of the DNA fits TRBJ2-7 better; the J call may be wrong. Looked up from germline, CDR1 is LGHNA and CDR2 is YSLEER. There are 14 residues in the CDR3. The CDR3 DNA is TGCGCCAGCAGCCAAGGGGGGCCGGGGGGCGAGCAGTACTTC. Protein sequence: CASSQGGPGGEQYF.

The chain couples TRBV29-1 to TRBJ1-1; 7 bases fit TRBD1. This CDR3 is built from 13 residues. Germline CDR1 reads SQVTM; CDR2 reads ANQGSEA. With 6 bases clipped from V and 5 bases from J, the junction kept 9 bases outside the gene matches. As DNA, the CDR3 is TGCAGCGTGTCCCCTTTACAGGGGACTGAAGCTTTCTTT. Translating gives CSVSPLQGTEAFF.

The chain couples TRBV7-6 to TRBJ1-1, with D possibly matching TRBD1 (5 bases). The V gene's germline CDR1 is SGHVS and CDR2 FNYEAQ. The CDR3 runs to 15 residues. The germline V and J ends were trimmed by 1 base and 1 base, with 10 bases remaining between them. The CDR3 DNA sequence: TGTGCCAGCAGCTTAGGTCAGGGCGGGAACACTGAAGCTTTCTTT. The encoded protein is CASSLGQGGNTEAFF.

The V gene is TRBV29-1, the J gene TRBJ2-1; D not resolved. Germline V gene sequence: CDR1 SQVTM, CDR2 ANQGSEA. V gave up 4 bases and J gave up 6 bases, with 10 bases separating them. CDR3 length: 12 amino acids. CDR3 region: CSVARTGNEQFF. CDR3 DNA sequence: TGCAGCGTTGCTCGTACGGGCAATGAGCAGTTCTTC.

Written as DNA, the CDR3 is TGTGCCAGCAGCTTATTAGGGGACAGGGGAAACATTCAGTACTTC. Its protein product is CASSLLGDRGNIQYF. The V call is TRBV7-9, the J call TRBJ2-4; 10 bases agree with TRBD1. Germline-derived CDR1 and CDR2 are SEHNR and FQNEAQ (reference sequence). This CDR3 spans 15 amino acids. V lost 2 bases and J lost 6; bases outside the gene matches: 4.